This record looks at one T cell receptor beta chain sequence and its context. The sample originates from a study of blood T cell repertoires in COVID-19. In the authors' methods: Estimates of nucleated cell counts were drawn from the amplification of reference gene primers. Some clones are missing from TCRdb's copy, which holds only in-frame ones; the method was immunoSEQ multiplex PCR. V and J calls and clone size are given by that table; D and trimming were obtained from the DNA. Among 310,000 or so clones listed, approximately 89% were seen once. Trimming at V came to 5 bases and at J to 7 bases, leaving 7 bases not matched to a gene. Germline CDR1 reads SGHTA; CDR2 reads FQGTGA. The CDR3 is 15 amino acids.

The chain has TRBV7-3 and TRBJ2-7, with 14 bases aligning to TRBD2. The receptor comes from a woman in her twenties or thirties with COVID-19, enrolled during active disease. Sequencing input: peripheral blood. CDR3 residues: CASSRGLAGAQEQYF. DNA for the CDR3: TGTGCCAGCAGCCGGGGACTAGCGGGAGCACAGGAGCAGTACTTC.